This T cell receptor (beta chain) was profiled in a study of cytomegalovirus exposure and HLA in healthy donors. General study points: CMV antigen specificity was confirmed in vitro for a few CMV-associated chains. Per published reports, the classifier diagnosed cytomegalovirus status with high specificity and sensitivity. It was found in a later analysis that first-cohort TCR clusters tended to co-occur in the 100 to 150 validation repertoires.

Produced via immunoSEQ multiplex PCR; TCRdb's table is partial and in-frame only. The sample has approximately 110,000 clones, about 86% seen once. From germline, CDR1 is SGHDT and CDR2 YYEEEE. The CDR3 consists of 14 residues. V was clipped by 2 bases and J by 8 bases; unmatched bases: 8. On this clone itself: As yet, its antigen is unknown.

This receptor was taken from a woman aged 18-35 years in good health and CMV-seropositive. The sequencing sample was made of PBMCs. The chain is built from TRBV5-6 and TRBJ2-7, with TRBD1 matching over 9 bases. In DNA form, the CDR3 reads TGTGCCAGCAGCTTCAACAGGGGGCGCGCGCAGCAGTACTTC. Its protein is CASSFNRGRAQQYF.